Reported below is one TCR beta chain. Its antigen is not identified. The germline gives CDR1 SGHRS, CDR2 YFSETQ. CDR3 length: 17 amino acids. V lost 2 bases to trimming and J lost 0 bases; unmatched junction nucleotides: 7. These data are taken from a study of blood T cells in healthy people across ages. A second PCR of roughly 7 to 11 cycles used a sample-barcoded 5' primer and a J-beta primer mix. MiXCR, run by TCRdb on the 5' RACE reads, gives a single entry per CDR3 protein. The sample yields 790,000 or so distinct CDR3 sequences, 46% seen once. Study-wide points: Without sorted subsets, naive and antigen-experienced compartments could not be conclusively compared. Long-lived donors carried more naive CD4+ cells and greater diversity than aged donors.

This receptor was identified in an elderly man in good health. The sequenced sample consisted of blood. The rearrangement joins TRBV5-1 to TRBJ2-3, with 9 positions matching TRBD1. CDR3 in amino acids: CASSFLGDRASTDTQYF. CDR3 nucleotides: TGCGCCAGCAGCTTTTTAGGGGACAGGGCTAGCACAGATACGCAGTATTTT.